This T cell receptor (beta chain) was captured in a study of T-cell reconstitution after alpha-beta-depleted transplantation in children. General observations from the study: Newly made T cells mostly supplied T-cell counts and diversity one year after transplant.

Unique molecular identifiers were incorporated during preparation of the TCRbeta library. TCRdb re-analysed the PCR reads in MiXCR, keeping a single row per CDR3 protein. The sample records around 440,000 distinct CDR3 sequences, 10% being singletons. In its sample, this clonotype was seen a few times. Its antigen is undetermined. The specimen was PBMCs, collected before TCRalphabeta/CD19-depleted stem cell transplant. This receptor was identified in a child aged 2 to 10 with inherited bone marrow failure, due to receive a stem cell transplant.

The CDR3 nucleotides read TGTGCCAGCAGCCAACCCCGGAACGAGCAGTACTTC. As protein: CASSQPRNEQYF. J is TRBJ2-7 and V is TRBV4-2; no reliable D call. The CDR3 covers 12 residues. The V gene lost 2 bases and the J gene lost 5 bases, with 7 bases spanning the gap. In germline, CDR1 is LGHNA, CDR2 YNFKEQ.